These T cell receptor beta chains were read from a single sample in a study of blood T cell repertoires in COVID-19. TCRdb's table, derived via immunoSEQ multiplex PCR, lists solely in-frame clones and lacks some. The repertoire has around 140,000 clones, around 81% of them found once; the top ten carry roughly 8.2%. Material for sequencing was peripheral blood. The receptor source for this set is a human donor in a cohort sampled during active COVID-19. CDR3s include the opening cysteine and the closing phenylalanine or tryptophan. The order of the fields is V gene, D gene, J gene, clone size, CDR3 DNA, CDR3 protein. The D gene is left open where the match is weak. Expanded clones are given a class, and other clones once, few, many or no size at all.

V: TRBV10-3
D: NA
J: TRBJ1-6
size: few
DNA: TGTGCCATCAGTGAACAGGGTGCTCGTTCACCCCTCCACTTT
CDR3: CAISEQGARSPLHF

V: TRBV15
D: TRBD1
J: TRBJ2-6
size: NA
DNA: TGTGCCACCAGCAGCGGACAGGCCTACTCTGGGGCCAACGTCCTGACTTTC
CDR3: CATSSGQAYSGANVLTF

V: TRBV28
D: TRBD2
J: TRBJ2-1
size: NA
DNA: TGTGCCAGCAGTTTAGTCGGACTAGCGGGGCTGAGCTCCTACAATGAGCAGTTCTTC
CDR3: CASSLVGLAGLSSYNEQFF

V: TRBV28
D: TRBD1
J: TRBJ1-4
size: NA
DNA: TGTGCCAGCAGTCTTCATCGACAGGGCCTCAATGAAAAACTGTTTTTT
CDR3: CASSLHRQGLNEKLFF

V: TRBV10-1
D: TRBD2
J: TRBJ2-7
size: NA
DNA: TGCGCCACCGCTAGCGGGAGGGCCTCCTACGAGCAGTACTTC
CDR3: CATASGRASYEQYF

V: TRBV21-1
D: NA
J: TRBJ2-7
size: NA
DNA: TGTGCCAGCACCCCCTTTTTTTTCTTTCGAGACGAGCAGTACTTC
CDR3: CASTPFFFFRDEQYF

V: TRBV7-6
D: TRBD1
J: TRBJ1-1
size: NA
DNA: TGTGCCAGCAGCTCGAGACAGGGGGGAAGGACTGAAGCTTTCTTT
CDR3: CASSSRQGGRTEAFF

V: TRBV9
D: TRBD2
J: TRBJ2-7
size: NA
DNA: TGTGCCAGCAGCCCAGCGGGAGGGCCCTCAGGAGAGCAGTACTTC
CDR3: CASSPAGGPSGEQYF

V: TRBV7-7
D: NA
J: TRBJ2-1
size: few
DNA: TGTGCCAGCAGCTTAGGTGGGAGCGGCTCCTACAATGAGCAGTTCTTC
CDR3: CASSLGGSGSYNEQFF

V: TRBV25-1
D: TRBD1
J: TRBJ2-7
size: once
DNA: TGTGCCAGCAGCCTGGACAGGGACTACGAGCAGTACTTC
CDR3: CASSLDRDYEQYF

V: TRBV6-6
D: TRBD2
J: TRBJ2-1
size: NA
DNA: TGTGCCAGCAGTTATGGACTAGCGGGAAACAATGAGCAGTTCTTC
CDR3: CASSYGLAGNNEQFF

V: TRBV5-4
D: TRBD1
J: TRBJ2-7
size: NA
DNA: TGTGCCAGCAGCCCCTCCGGACAGGCCAACTACGAGCAGTACTTC
CDR3: CASSPSGQANYEQYF

V: TRBV7-3
D: TRBD2
J: TRBJ2-1
size: NA
DNA: TGTGCCAGCAGCTTATCGTCTAGCGGTTACAATGAGCAGTTCTTC
CDR3: CASSLSSSGYNEQFF

V: TRBV9
D: NA
J: TRBJ1-2
size: NA
DNA: TGTGCCAGCAGCGTAGCTGACAGCGTCGCGGCCTATGGCTACACCTTC
CDR3: CASSVADSVAAYGYTF

V: TRBV24-1
D: NA
J: TRBJ2-3
size: NA
DNA: TGTGCCACCAGTGATTTCGGGGAAGCGGTAGATACGCAGTATTTT
CDR3: CATSDFGEAVDTQYF

V: TRBV28
D: NA
J: TRBJ1-3
size: NA
DNA: TGTGCCAGCCGTACCACAGGACAGACTTTCTCTGGAAACACCATATATTTT
CDR3: CASRTTGQTFSGNTIYF

V: TRBV25-1
D: NA
J: TRBJ1-5
size: NA
DNA: TGTGCCAGCACGCCGGAGGGGTCCCGGGGAGGTCAGCCCCAGCATTTT
CDR3: CASTPEGSRGGQPQHF

V: TRBV5-1
D: NA
J: TRBJ2-7
size: NA
DNA: TGCGCCAGCAGCTTGGGGGCATACGAGCAGTACTTC
CDR3: CASSLGAYEQYF

V: TRBV19
D: TRBD1
J: TRBJ2-7
size: NA
DNA: TGTGCCAGTAGTAGAGGGGACAGGGTCTACGAGCAGTACTTC
CDR3: CASSRGDRVYEQYF

V: TRBV5-4
D: TRBD1
J: TRBJ1-3
size: NA
DNA: TGTGCCAGCAGCTTGGGACAGGGTACTGGAAACACCATATATTTT
CDR3: CASSLGQGTGNTIYF

V: TRBV9
D: TRBD1
J: TRBJ2-3
size: NA
DNA: TGTGCCAGCAACATCACCACAGGGGCCGTTATCACAGATACGCAGTATTTT
CDR3: CASNITTGAVITDTQYF

V: TRBV9
D: NA
J: TRBJ2-7
size: few
DNA: TGTGCCAGCAGCGTAGATGGGAGTCTAGCCTACGAGCAGTACTTC
CDR3: CASSVDGSLAYEQYF

V: TRBV7-8
D: NA
J: TRBJ1-5
size: NA
DNA: TGTGCCAGCAGCTTCGGGGGAGTTGGTCAGCCCCAGCATTTT
CDR3: CASSFGGVGQPQHF

V: TRBV6-2/TRBV6-3
D: TRBD2
J: TRBJ2-7
size: NA
DNA: TGTGCCAGCAGTTACGGGGGAGGGATCTACGAGCAGTACTTC
CDR3: CASSYGGGIYEQYF

V: TRBV6-5
D: TRBD2
J: TRBJ2-1
size: few
DNA: TGTGCGGTCGGCGGGAGCTCCTACAATGAGCAGTTCTTC
CDR3: CAVGGSSYNEQFF

V: TRBV5-1
D: NA
J: TRBJ2-7
size: NA
DNA: TGCGCCAGCAGCTTGGCCGGAGGACTCTACTACGAGCAGTACTTC
CDR3: CASSLAGGLYYEQYF

V: TRBV7-3
D: TRBD1
J: TRBJ2-7
size: NA
DNA: TGTGCCAGCAGCTCCGGGACAGGTTCCGAGCAGTACTTC
CDR3: CASSSGTGSEQYF

V: TRBV19
D: TRBD1
J: TRBJ2-7
size: NA
DNA: TGTGCCAGTAGTATCCCTATAGTACAGGGGAACGAGCAGTACTTC
CDR3: CASSIPIVQGNEQYF

V: TRBV7-2
D: NA
J: TRBJ2-3
size: NA
DNA: TGTGCCAGCAGCCCCAGTAGCAGCACAGATACGCAGTATTTT
CDR3: CASSPSSSTDTQYF

V: TRBV19
D: TRBD2
J: TRBJ2-5
size: NA
DNA: TGTGCCAGTAGCCTGCGGGCTAGCGGGACCCAAGAGACCCAGTACTTC
CDR3: CASSLRASGTQETQYF

V: TRBV7-9
D: TRBD1
J: TRBJ2-4
size: NA
DNA: TGTGCCAGCAGCTTGGGGACAGGGGGCTGGAACATTCAGTACTTC
CDR3: CASSLGTGGWNIQYF

V: TRBV9
D: NA
J: TRBJ2-7
size: NA
DNA: TGTGCCAGCAGCGTAGGGGGCAGCACCGTGTACGAGCAGTACTTC
CDR3: CASSVGGSTVYEQYF

V: TRBV7-3
D: TRBD2
J: TRBJ2-4
size: NA
DNA: TGTGCCAGCAGCACCGGGACTAGCGGGAGGGACAACATTCAGTACTTC
CDR3: CASSTGTSGRDNIQYF